What follows describes a single T cell receptor beta chain. What it recognizes is unknown. This record comes from a study of type 1 regulatory T cells. TCRdb analysed the reads with MiXCR anew, one entry per CDR3 protein. The sample contains 55,000 to 65,000 distinct CDR3 sequences, less than 65% of which appear only once. CDR3 length: 11 residues. Germline V lookup: CDR1 SQVTM, CDR2 ANQGSEA. V was clipped by 5 bases and J by 6 bases, with 10 bases between them. Material: cultured non-Tr1 T cells, either the whole culture or a sorted T cell fraction (not recorded which). The TCR sequence derives from a human donor in good health. This chain connects TRBV29-1 to TRBJ1-2; a weak D match, TRBD1 (5 bases). CDR3 nucleotides: TGCAGCGTTCAGGGAGCTAATGGCTACACCTTC. Its translation: CSVQGANGYTF. The whole variable domain, filled in from reference TRBV29-1 and TRBJ1-2, reads SAVISQKPSRDICQRGTSLTIQCQVDSQVTMMFWYRQQPGQSLTLIATANQGSEATYESGFVIDKFPISRPNLTFSTLTVSNMSPEDSSIYLCSVQGANGYTFGSGTRLTVV.